The sequence of this T cell receptor beta chain was determined in a study of blood T cell repertoires in COVID-19. The V end was cut by 0 bases, the J end by 2 bases, with 9 bases between. Germline CDR1 reads MGHDK; CDR2 reads SYGVNS. This CDR3 is 15 amino acids long. Original data processing: By means of reference gene primer amplification, nucleated cell counts were estimated. TCRdb's copy holds only in-frame clones and misses some; the assay was immunoSEQ multiplex PCR. That table gives V, J and clone size, and the DNA gave D and trimming. This table holds 87,000 or so clones, over 80% found once. Sequences were obtained from peripheral blood. This TCR derives from a woman in her seventies with acute or convalescent COVID-19. This rearrangement joins TRBV25-1 to TRBJ2-3; the D gene is possibly TRBD1 (6 bases). The CDR3 sequence: CASSEYGGHTDTQYF. The CDR3 DNA follows: TGTGCCAGCAGTGAATATGGGGGACACACAGATACGCAGTATTTT. Based on the CDR3 plus reference TRBV25-1 and TRBJ2-3, the full variable domain is EADIYQTPRYLVIGTGKKITLECSQTMGHDKMYWYQQDPGMELHLIHYSYGVNSTEKGDLSSESTVSRIRTEHFPLTLESARPSHTSQYLCASSEYGGHTDTQYFGPGTRLTVL.